This T cell receptor beta chain was profiled in a study of blood T cell repertoires in COVID-19. Profiling relied on immunoSEQ multiplex PCR, and the TCRdb table lists in-frame clones only, not all of them. Among more than 100,000 clones listed, more than 75% were seen once. V shed 6 bases and J 8 bases; nucleotides not matched to a gene: 8. This CDR3 region has 13 residues. Sequencing was carried out using peripheral blood. The J gene is TRBJ1-2, the V gene TRBV12-3 or TRBV12-4; TRBD1 aligns across 8 bases. The receptor was derived from a human donor in a cohort sampled during active COVID-19. The CDR3 spells CASSHDRGGGYTF. As DNA, the CDR3 is TGTGCCAGCAGCCACGACAGGGGAGGAGGCTACACCTTC.